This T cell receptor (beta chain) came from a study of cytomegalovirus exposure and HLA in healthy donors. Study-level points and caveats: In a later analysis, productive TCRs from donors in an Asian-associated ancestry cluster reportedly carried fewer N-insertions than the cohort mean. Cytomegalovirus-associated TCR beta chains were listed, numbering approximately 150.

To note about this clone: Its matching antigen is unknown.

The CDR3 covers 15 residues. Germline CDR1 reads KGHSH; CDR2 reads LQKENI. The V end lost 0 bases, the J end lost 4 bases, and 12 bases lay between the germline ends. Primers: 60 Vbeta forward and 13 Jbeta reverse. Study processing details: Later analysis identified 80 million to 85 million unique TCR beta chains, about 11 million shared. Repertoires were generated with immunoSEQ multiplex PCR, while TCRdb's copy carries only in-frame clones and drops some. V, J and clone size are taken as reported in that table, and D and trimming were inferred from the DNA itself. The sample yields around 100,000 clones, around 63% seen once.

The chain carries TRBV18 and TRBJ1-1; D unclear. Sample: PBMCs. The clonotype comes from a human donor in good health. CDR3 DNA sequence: TGTGCCAGCTCACCACCGGCGGCGTTTGGCACTGAAGCTTTCTTT. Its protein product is CASSPPAAFGTEAFF.